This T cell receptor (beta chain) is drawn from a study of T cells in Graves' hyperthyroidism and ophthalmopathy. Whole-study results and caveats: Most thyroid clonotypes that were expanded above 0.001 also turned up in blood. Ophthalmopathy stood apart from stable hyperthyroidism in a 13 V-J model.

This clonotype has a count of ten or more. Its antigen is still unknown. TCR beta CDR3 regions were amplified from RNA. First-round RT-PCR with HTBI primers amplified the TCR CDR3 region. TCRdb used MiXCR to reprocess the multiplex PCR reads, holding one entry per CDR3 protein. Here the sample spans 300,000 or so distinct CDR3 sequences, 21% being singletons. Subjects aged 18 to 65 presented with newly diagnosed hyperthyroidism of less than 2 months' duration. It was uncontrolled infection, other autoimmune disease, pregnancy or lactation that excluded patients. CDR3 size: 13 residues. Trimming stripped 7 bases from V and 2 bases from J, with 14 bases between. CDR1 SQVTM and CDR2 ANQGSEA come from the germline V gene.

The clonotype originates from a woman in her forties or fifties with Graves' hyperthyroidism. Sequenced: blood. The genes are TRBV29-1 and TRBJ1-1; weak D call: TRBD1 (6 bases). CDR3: CSAQQGANTEAFF. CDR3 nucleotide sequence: TGCAGCGCTCAACAGGGAGCTAACACTGAAGCTTTCTTT. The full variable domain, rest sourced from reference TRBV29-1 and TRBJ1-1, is SAVISQKPSRDICQRGTSLTIQCQVDSQVTMMFWYRQQPGQSLTLIATANQGSEATYESGFVIDKFPISRPNLTFSTLTVSNMSPEDSSIYLCSAQQGANTEAFFGQGTRLTVV.